This T cell receptor beta chain was identified during a study of beta chain features in type 1 diabetes listed by TCRdb under 2018. For the wider study: Mean age, gender distribution, total cell number and subset yield did not differ between patients and healthy donors. A total of 107,917,701 sorted cells were examined across all samples, and RNA yield correlated strongly with the number of cells per subset. The study compared the TCRB repertoires of sorted circulating CD4+ T cell subsets in recently diagnosed type 1 diabetes patients with those in matched healthy donors. Naive and central memory subsets were obtained from all 30 or so donors, but regulatory and stem cell-like memory subsets were isolated from only 8 patients and 8 healthy donors. Broader findings and caveats from the paper: Naive, central memory and regulatory TCRB repertoires appeared to be more similar among patients than among healthy donors. Patients with type 1 diabetes made fewer insertions and deleted more nucleotides at VDJ recombination sites, implying thymic rearrangement abnormalities. A moderate but significant shortening of TCRB CDR3 length was observed in type 1 diabetes patients in all four CD4+ subsets. PCR may preferentially amplify shorter templates, but because patient and control samples were amplified and corrected together, any resulting skew would affect both groups equally. Because small numbers of individuals were included in the HLA sub-analyses, any influence of HLA type on TCRB rearrangement was left unresolved. Sequencing cDNA rather than genomic DNA could over-represent highly expressing activated cells, although activation and CD3 levels did not differ between groups.

The germline V gene (reference sequence) sets CDR1 to SGHNT and CDR2 to YYREEE. Reading from cysteine to phenylalanine, the CDR3 counts 15 amino acids. The DNA shown is the 45-base CDR3, in frame from base 1. V loses 4 bases of germline sequence and J loses 1 base, and the interval between the two ends is 13 bases. Turning to this clone: Its antigen remains undetermined. No much larger clone is present one base from it, and per-base qualities are unavailable.

From each donor, a single peripheral blood sample of approximately 110 mL on average was drawn into heparinised tubes. Using a panel that included CD45RO, CCR7, CD25, CD127, CD95 and CD27, naive, central memory, regulatory and stem cell-like memory CD4+ T cells were sorted on a BD FACSAria II. Every sorted population had a purity above 95%. PBMCs were isolated right away by Lymphoprep density gradient centrifugation and were stained directly, without culture. So that batch effects would be minimized, each experiment stained and sorted samples in pairs, pairing one healthy donor with one patient. The entire amount of isolated RNA was reverse transcribed using the High Capacity cDNA Reverse Transcription Kit, so the sequenced TCRB transcripts were expressed ones. Deep immunoSEQ sequencing was applied to naive, central memory and regulatory T cell samples, giving an average of about 3.4 million total reads per sample. Sorted cells were lysed in RLT buffer, and RNA was extracted using DNase-treated RNeasy Micro or Mini kits according to cell number. To prevent cross-contamination, each cell subset was processed individually, whereas patient and healthy donor samples were processed jointly. TCRB sequences were amplified from cDNA with the immunoSEQ multiplex PCR, producing 87-bp fragments spanning the CDR3 region. The amplicons were sequenced using the Illumina HiSeq platform. Per the authors' processing: Synthetic template baselines were used to correct PCR bias computationally, reads within Hamming distance 2 were collapsed, and singletons that could not be merged were discarded. Reads were aligned to IMGT to assign V, D and J genes, CDR3 length, and insertions or deletions at six rearrangement sites. Within each subset, clonotype counts were normalized to the number of sorted cells before true diversity and Gini coefficients were calculated with the tcR R package. The overlap coefficient, calculated on TCRB nucleotide sequences, was used to measure repertoire sharing. As a proxy for the pre-selection repertoire, out-of-frame TCRB sequences from naive cells were analyzed. In TCRdb, the immuneACCESS table is reduced to in-frame sequences with V and J assigned. These tables do not hold every clone; where another copy was compared, an unresolved V gene accounts for under half, and the others remain unexplained. V, J and clone size reflect that table, while D and trimming were determined from the DNA. This sample lists roughly 450,000 clones; approximately 15% were detected once. The ten top clones hold roughly 0.036% of the sample.

The receptor was derived from a man aged 25 to 45 in good health. Source material: naive CD4+ T cells from blood. The label giving this sample's cell subset or site can be read as: true naive CD4+ T cells. The receptor chain draws on TRBV5-4 and TRBJ2-3, and TRBD2 may be the D gene, going by 6 matching bases. The CDR3 corresponds to CASSPRELGTDTQYF. The DNA reads as follows: TGTGCCAGCAGCCCCCGGGAGCTTGGCACAGATACGCAGTATTTT.